The T cell receptor (beta chain) under discussion was sequenced for a study of a mutant IDH1 vaccine in newly diagnosed glioma. Study-wide context: The patients received vaccinations eight times, in weeks 1, 3, 5, 7, 11, 15, 19 and 23. Vaccination followed radiotherapy alone by 4-6 weeks, or accompanied temozolomide cycles. Receipt of radiotherapy, temozolomide, or both preceded the study, and most received both.

In regard to this clone: Its specificity is not known.

Generated by immunoSEQ multiplex PCR, the TCRdb table keeps only in-frame clones and is missing some. The profile covers about 72,000 clones, with nearly 85% appearing a single time and roughly 14% taken by the ten largest. The time point was: week 23, last vaccination. In every dose of vaccine, 300 ug of mutant IDH1 20-mer peptide was given alongside topical imiquimod. The CDR3 covers 15 residues. Germline V gene lookup returns CDR1 LNHDA and CDR2 SQIVND (reference sequence). The trim removed 6 bases at V and 9 bases at J, leaving 16 bases unmatched. The chain employs TRBV19 and TRBJ2-7, with TRBD1 matching over 8 bases. The source of this sequence is a man aged 18 to 29 with glioma. Sample: PBMCs, taken from a glioma patient whose treatment included an IDH1 peptide vaccine. The CDR3 spells CASRDTGTGAKGQYF. CDR3 coding DNA: TGTGCCAGTAGGGACACCGGGACAGGTGCGAAGGGGCAGTACTTC.